The 22 T cell receptor beta chains in this list originate from one sample, sequenced in a study of cytomegalovirus exposure and HLA in healthy donors. PCR employed 60 Vbeta and 13 Jbeta primers. The repertoire was sequenced with immunoSEQ multiplex PCR; TCRdb's copy has only in-frame clones and lacks some. The profile covers 150,000 to 160,000 clones, with 80% appearing a single time and around 6% taken by the ten largest. Sequencing input: PBMCs. The source is a woman aged 35 to 49 in good health and CMV-seropositive.

The CDR3 bases are TGTGCCAGTAACGGTCCCCGAGCTGCTCCCCAGCATTTT. Protein: CASNGPRAAPQHF. The gene calls are TRBV19 and TRBJ1-5; D gene ambiguous. Germline lookup yields CDR1 LNHDA and CDR2 SQIVND (reference sequence). The ends were cut back, 7 bases at V and 10 bases at J, with 17 bases in the middle. The CDR3 spans 13 residues.

The V call is TRBV27, the J call TRBJ2-7, with D possibly matching TRBD2 (7 bases). This CDR3 spans 16 amino acids. The germline V gene encodes CDR1 MNHEY and CDR2 SMNVEV (reference sequence). Trimming stripped 2 bases from V and 4 bases from J, with 18 bases between. The CDR3 DNA reads as TGTGCCAGCAGTTTAAGGGGGAGGGGTTTCGATTACGAGCAGTACTTC. This sequence encodes CASSLRGRGFDYEQYF.

J is TRBJ2-3 and V is TRBV19; 7 bases are shared with TRBD2. This CDR3 has 16 residues. The V gene end was trimmed by 3 bases and the J gene end by 0 bases; junction bases not matched to a gene: 6. CDR1 and CDR2 from the germline V gene are LNHDA and SQIVND (reference sequence). The CDR3 here is CASSMPSGSSTDTQYF. The CDR3 DNA is TGTGCCAGTAGTATGCCTAGCGGATCTAGCACAGATACGCAGTATTTT. Based on the CDR3 plus reference TRBV19 and TRBJ2-3, the full variable domain is DGGITQSPKYLFRKEGQNVTLSCEQNLNHDAMYWYRQDPGQGLRLIYYSQIVNDFQKGDIAEGYSVSREKKESFPLTVTSAQKNPTAFYLCASSMPSGSSTDTQYFGPGTRLTVL.

The rearrangement links TRBV13 to TRBJ2-7; TRBD2 is a possible D gene (6 bases). Trimming cost V 0 bases and J 4 bases, with 10 bases left between them. From germline, CDR1 is PRHDT and CDR2 FYEKMQ (reference sequence). The CDR3 runs 14 residues. The CDR3 region has the DNA TGTGCCAGCAGCTTAGGCGGGAGTTATTACGAGCAGTACTTC. Amino acid sequence: CASSLGGSYYEQYF.

This clone was seen a single time. V usage is TRBV7-9 and J usage is TRBJ1-1, with 9 bases lining up with TRBD1. CDR1 is SEHNR, CDR2 FQNEAQ, per germline (reference sequence). The CDR3 runs 16 residues. With V trimmed by 6 bases and J by 1 base, 9 bases remained unmatched. The DNA of the CDR3 is TGTGCCAGCAGTTACCTTGGGACAGGGACGAACACTGAAGCTTTCTTT. It yields the protein CASSYLGTGTNTEAFF.

The gene calls are TRBV29-1 and TRBJ2-1, with TRBD2 matching 14 bases. The length of the CDR3 is 17 residues. Germline values: CDR1 SQVTM, CDR2 ANQGSEA. Trimming at V came to 7 bases and at J to 0 bases, leaving 8 bases not matched to a gene. CDR3 sequence: CSGRTSGRLSSYNEQFF. CDR3 DNA sequence: TGCAGCGGCCGGACTAGCGGGAGGTTAAGCTCCTACAATGAGCAGTTCTTC.

This clone was observed a handful of times. The V and J genes are TRBV15 and TRBJ1-5; D gene ambiguous. Germline-derived CDR1 and CDR2 are LNHNV and YYDKDF (reference sequence). Trimming took 2 bases from V and 4 from J, leaving 3 bases between them. The length of the CDR3 is 12 residues. The CDR3 DNA reads TGTGCCACCAGCAGATCGAATCAGCCCCAGCATTTT. The encoded protein is CATSRSNQPQHF.

This clone was detected a few times. The genes are TRBV11-2 and TRBJ2-3; 9 positions match TRBD2. Germline values: CDR1 SGHAT, CDR2 FQNNGV. With V trimmed by 0 bases and J by 3 bases, 7 bases remained unmatched. This CDR3 is built from 17 residues. The chain's CDR3 is CASSLDHFLAGTDTQYF. CDR3 DNA sequence: TGTGCCAGCAGCTTAGATCACTTCCTAGCGGGAACAGATACGCAGTATTTT.

The chain combines TRBV27 with TRBJ2-7, with TRBD2 as a possible D gene (5 bases). From germline, CDR1 is MNHEY and CDR2 SMNVEV (reference sequence). V dropped 2 bases and J dropped 3 bases, with 17 bases sitting between them. There are 16 residues in the CDR3. The CDR3 loop is CASSLRQMQRSYEQYF. In DNA form, the CDR3 reads TGTGCCAGCAGTTTAAGGCAGATGCAGCGGAGCTACGAGCAGTACTTC.

V is TRBV15 and J is TRBJ1-5, with 9 bases aligning to TRBD1. The CDR3 contains 18 residues. The germline CDR1 and CDR2 sequences are LNHNV and YYDKDF (reference sequence). The V and J ends lost 3 bases and 0 bases, in that order; junction bases with no gene match: 9. Here the CDR3 DNA reads TGTGCCACCAGCAGGCCGGGACAGGGTCTCTCTAGCAATCAGCCCCAGCATTTT. Translation gives CATSRPGQGLSSNQPQHF.

A few counts support this clone. The chain couples TRBV4-1 to TRBJ2-7; TRBD2 matches at 10 bases. Germline CDR1 is MGHRA and CDR2 is YSYEKL. V trimming: 0 bases; J trimming: 3 bases; junction bases outside the gene matches: 8. There are 17 residues in the CDR3. The CDR3 region has the DNA TGCGCCAGCAGCCAAGACGCCTTAGCGGGAGGCTACTACGAGCAGTACTTC. Its protein product is CASSQDALAGGYYEQYF.

This clone showed up just once. The rearrangement joins TRBV28 to TRBJ1-4; 12 nucleotides align to TRBD1. Germline assignment: CDR1 MDHEN and CDR2 SYDVKM. This CDR3 comprises 15 residues. The trim removed 2 bases at V and 10 bases at J, leaving 5 bases unmatched. In DNA form, the CDR3 reads TGTGCCAGCAGTTTAGGGACAGGGGGCGGCGGAAAACTGTTTTTT. Its protein is CASSLGTGGGGKLFF.

This chain joins TRBV30 and TRBJ1-1; 9 bases line up with TRBD1. The V gene's germline CDR1 is GTSNPN and CDR2 SVGIG (reference sequence). V gave up 2 bases and J gave up 1 base; unmatched junction bases: 2. The CDR3 is made up of 14 amino acids. CDR3 region: CAWSLGQGNTEAFF. For the CDR3, the DNA is TGTGCCTGGAGTTTGGGACAGGGGAACACTGAAGCTTTCTTT. The variable domain in full, completed from reference TRBV30 and TRBJ1-1, reads SQTIHQWPATLVQPVGSPLSLECTVEGTSNPNLYWYRQAAGRGLQLLFYSVGIGQISSEVPQNLSASRPQDRQFILSSKKLLLSDSGFYLCAWSLGQGNTEAFFGQGTRLTVV.

The chain recombines TRBV7-9 with TRBJ2-1, with TRBD2 matching 7 bases. The J segment lost 5 bases and the V segment lost 1 base, leaving 11 bases of the junction unmatched. Germline lookup yields CDR1 SEHNR and CDR2 FQNEAQ (reference sequence). This CDR3 has 17 residues. CDR3 loop: CASSLGAGRAGDNEQFF. The CDR3 DNA reads TGTGCCAGCAGCTTAGGGGCAGGGAGGGCCGGGGACAATGAGCAGTTCTTC.

This clone is classed as medium-sized (0.01 to 0.1%). This rearrangement joins TRBV19 to TRBJ1-3, with D perhaps TRBD1 (5 bases). V lost 6 bases, J lost 0 bases, and 12 bases lay in between. This CDR3 is built from 15 residues. The germline V gene has CDR1 LNHDA and CDR2 SQIVND (reference sequence). CDR3 nucleotide sequence: TGTGCCAGTAGCCTTCGGGGGTTCTCTGGAAACACCATATATTTT. The encoded protein is CASSLRGFSGNTIYF.

The rearrangement links TRBV7-9 to TRBJ2-3; TRBD2 matches at 7 bases. CDR3 length: 15 residues. Germline V gene sequence: CDR1 SEHNR, CDR2 FQNEAQ (reference sequence). J lost 6 bases, V lost 5 bases, and 11 bases had no gene match. CDR3 in DNA: TGTGCCAGCAGCAAATCAGCGGGGATAACCGATACGCAGTATTTT. Translation: CASSKSAGITDTQYF.

This rearrangement joins TRBV27 to TRBJ2-7; 9 nucleotides line up with TRBD1. Unmatched junction bases numbered 3, after V lost 6 bases and J lost 0 bases. There are 14 residues in the CDR3. Germline V gene data show CDR1 as MNHEY and CDR2 as SMNVEV (reference sequence). The chain's CDR3 is CASRPGQGSYEQYF. CDR3 coding DNA: TGTGCCAGCAGGCCGGGACAGGGCTCCTACGAGCAGTACTTC.

This chain links TRBV13 with TRBJ1-5; 8 positions agree with TRBD1. V shed 0 bases and J 4 bases; nucleotides not matched to a gene: 5. CDR1 and CDR2 (germline): PRHDT, FYEKMQ (reference sequence). The CDR3 covers 16 residues. The chain's CDR3 is CASSLGGQGRNQPQHF. DNA of the CDR3: TGTGCCAGCAGCTTAGGAGGACAGGGAAGAAATCAGCCCCAGCATTTT.

This clone was recorded a few times. The rearrangement uses TRBV5-8 and TRBJ1-5, with TRBD1 matching 7 bases. This CDR3 is built from 15 residues. Trimming took 4 bases from V and 0 from J; bases not matched to a gene: 4. The germline V gene encodes CDR1 SGHTS and CDR2 YDEGEE. CDR3 sequence (DNA): TGTGCCAGCAGCGTCGGGACAGCTAGCAATCAGCCCCAGCATTTT. Translation: CASSVGTASNQPQHF.

The chain links TRBV6-5 to TRBJ1-1, with no clear D. This CDR3 is 12 amino acids long. Germline V gene sequence: CDR1 MNHEY, CDR2 SVGAGI. The ends were cut back, 6 bases at V and 4 bases at J, with 9 bases in the middle. For the CDR3, the DNA is TGTGCCAGCAGAGATGAGGTCACTGAAGCTTTCTTT. This gives the protein CASRDEVTEAFF.

Turning to this clone: The same CDR3 also results from other DNA sequences found in this sample. The CDR3 DNA follows: TGTGCCAGTAGTATAGGGCTAGCGGTCACAGATACGCAGTATTTT. As protein: CASSIGLAVTDTQYF. This chain joins TRBV19 and TRBJ2-3, with 7 nucleotides matching TRBD2. CDR3 size: 15 residues. V lost 1 base, J lost 2 bases, and 3 bases stayed unmatched. CDR1 is LNHDA, CDR2 SQIVND, per germline (reference sequence).

The chain carries TRBV6-5 and TRBJ2-5, with TRBD1 as a possible D gene (6 bases). With 4 bases removed from V and 3 bases from J, the gap between germline ends came to 9 bases. The CDR3 contains 13 residues. Germline CDR1 and CDR2: MNHEY and SVGAGI. CDR3 nucleotide sequence: TGTGCCAGCAGTTCCGACAGGAAAGAGACCCAGTACTTC. Amino acid sequence: CASSSDRKETQYF.